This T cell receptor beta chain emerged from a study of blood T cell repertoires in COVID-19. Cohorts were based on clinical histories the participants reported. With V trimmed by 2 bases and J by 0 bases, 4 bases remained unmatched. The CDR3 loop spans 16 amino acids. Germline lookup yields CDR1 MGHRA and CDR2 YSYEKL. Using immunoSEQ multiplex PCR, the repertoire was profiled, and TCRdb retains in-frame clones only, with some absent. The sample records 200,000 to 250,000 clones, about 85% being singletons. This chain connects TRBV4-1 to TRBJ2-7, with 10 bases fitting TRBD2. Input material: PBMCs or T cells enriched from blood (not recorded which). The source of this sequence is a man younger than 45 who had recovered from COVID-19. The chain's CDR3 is CASSQIAGGTSYEQYF. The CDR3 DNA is TGCGCCAGCAGCCAAATAGCGGGGGGAACCTCCTACGAGCAGTACTTC.